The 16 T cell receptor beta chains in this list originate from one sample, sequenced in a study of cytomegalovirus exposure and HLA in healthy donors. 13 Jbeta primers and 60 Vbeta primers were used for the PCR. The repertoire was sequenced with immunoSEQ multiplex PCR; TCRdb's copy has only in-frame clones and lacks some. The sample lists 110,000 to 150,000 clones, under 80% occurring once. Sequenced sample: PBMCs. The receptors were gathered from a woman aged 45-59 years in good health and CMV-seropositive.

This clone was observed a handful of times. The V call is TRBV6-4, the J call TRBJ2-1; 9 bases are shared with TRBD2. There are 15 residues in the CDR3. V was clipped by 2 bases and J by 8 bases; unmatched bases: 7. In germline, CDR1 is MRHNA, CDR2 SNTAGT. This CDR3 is CASSDGGGDRDEQFF. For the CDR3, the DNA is TGTGCCAGCAGTGACGGCGGGGGGGATAGGGATGAGCAGTTCTTC.

The CDR3 sequence: CASSPGGGGANEQFF. DNA of the CDR3: TGTGCCAGCAGCCCCGGAGGCGGGGGGGCAAATGAGCAGTTCTTC. The chain carries TRBV7-9 and TRBJ2-1; 9 bases are shared with TRBD2. Trimming removed 5 bases from V and 7 bases from J; junction bases left unmatched: 9. Per the germline V gene, CDR1 is SEHNR and CDR2 is FQNEAQ (reference sequence). This CDR3 spans 15 amino acids.

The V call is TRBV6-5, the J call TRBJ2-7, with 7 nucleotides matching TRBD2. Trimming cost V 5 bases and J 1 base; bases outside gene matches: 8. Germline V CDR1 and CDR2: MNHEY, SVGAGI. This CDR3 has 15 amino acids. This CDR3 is CASSRSGGFSYEQYF. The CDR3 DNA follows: TGTGCCAGCAGTCGTTCGGGGGGTTTTTCCTACGAGCAGTACTTC.

This CDR3 is CASSFLDRETQYF. The CDR3 bases are TGTGCCAGCAGTTTCTTGGACAGAGAGACCCAGTACTTC. This chain uses TRBV27 with TRBJ2-5; a weak D match, TRBD1 (6 bases). V lost 3 bases and J lost 4, with 9 bases in between. The CDR3 consists of 13 residues. The V gene's germline CDR1 is MNHEY and CDR2 SMNVEV (reference sequence).

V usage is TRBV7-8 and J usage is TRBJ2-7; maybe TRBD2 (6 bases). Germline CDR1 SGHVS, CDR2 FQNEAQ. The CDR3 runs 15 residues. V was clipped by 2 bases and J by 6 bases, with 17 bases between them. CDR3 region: CASSLRRDSFSEQYF. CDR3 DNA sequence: TGTGCCAGCAGCTTAAGGAGGGACTCGTTTAGCGAGCAGTACTTC.

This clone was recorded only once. CDR3 residues: CASSRNPDSPISYEQYF. CDR3 in DNA: TGTGCCAGCAGTCGGAACCCGGACAGTCCTATTTCCTACGAGCAGTACTTC. The chain is built from TRBV2 and TRBJ2-7, with D possibly matching TRBD1 (6 bases). Trimming cost V 5 bases and J 1 base, with 21 bases left between them. Per the germline V gene, CDR1 is SNHLY and CDR2 is FYNNEI. The CDR3 is made up of 17 amino acids.

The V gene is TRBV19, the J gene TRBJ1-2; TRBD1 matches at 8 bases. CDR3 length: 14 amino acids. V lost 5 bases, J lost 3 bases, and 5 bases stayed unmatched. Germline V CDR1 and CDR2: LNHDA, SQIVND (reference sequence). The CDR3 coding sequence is TGTGCCAGTAGTGCGACAGGGGAAGACTATGGCTACACCTTC. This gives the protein CASSATGEDYGYTF.

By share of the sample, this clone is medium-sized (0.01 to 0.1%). The chain's CDR3 is CASSAGREAFF. The CDR3 bases are TGCGCCAGCAGCGCGGGTCGCGAAGCTTTCTTT. The chain is built from TRBV10-1 and TRBJ1-1; unclear D gene. Deletions cut 6 bases from V and 8 bases from J, with 10 bases between. The CDR3 covers 11 residues. CDR1 is WNHNN and CDR2 is SYGVQD in the germline V gene (reference sequence).

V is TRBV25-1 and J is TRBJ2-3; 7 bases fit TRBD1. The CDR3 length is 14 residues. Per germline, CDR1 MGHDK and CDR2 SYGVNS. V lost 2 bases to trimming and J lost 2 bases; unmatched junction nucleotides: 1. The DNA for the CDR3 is TGTGCCAGCAGTGAAGACAGGGCCACAGATACGCAGTATTTT. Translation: CASSEDRATDTQYF.

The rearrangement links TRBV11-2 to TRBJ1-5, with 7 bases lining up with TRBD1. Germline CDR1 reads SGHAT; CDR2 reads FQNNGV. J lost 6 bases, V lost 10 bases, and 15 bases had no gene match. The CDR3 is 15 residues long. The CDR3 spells CANPPPQGLGQPQHF. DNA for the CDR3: TGTGCCAACCCCCCGCCACAGGGGCTCGGTCAGCCCCAGCATTTT.

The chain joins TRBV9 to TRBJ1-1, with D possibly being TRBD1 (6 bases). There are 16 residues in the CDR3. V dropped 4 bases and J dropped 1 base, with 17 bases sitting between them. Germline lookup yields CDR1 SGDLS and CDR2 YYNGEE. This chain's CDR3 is CASSRELRTANTEAFF. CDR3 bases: TGTGCCAGCAGCAGAGAACTAAGGACAGCGAACACTGAAGCTTTCTTT.

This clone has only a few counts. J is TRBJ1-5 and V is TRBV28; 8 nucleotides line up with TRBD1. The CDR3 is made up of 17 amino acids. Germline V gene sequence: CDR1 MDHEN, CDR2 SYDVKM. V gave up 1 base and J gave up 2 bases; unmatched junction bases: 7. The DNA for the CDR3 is TGTGCCAGCAGTTTATTAGCAGGGGGCGCGGGCAATCAGCCCCAGCATTTT. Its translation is CASSLLAGGAGNQPQHF.

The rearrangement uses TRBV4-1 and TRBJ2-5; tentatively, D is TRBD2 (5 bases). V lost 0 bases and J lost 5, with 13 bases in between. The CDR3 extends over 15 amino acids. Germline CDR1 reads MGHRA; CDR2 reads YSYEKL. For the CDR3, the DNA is TGCGCCAGCAGCCAAGATGGCGCTAGCTGGGAGACCCAGTACTTC. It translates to CASSQDGASWETQYF.

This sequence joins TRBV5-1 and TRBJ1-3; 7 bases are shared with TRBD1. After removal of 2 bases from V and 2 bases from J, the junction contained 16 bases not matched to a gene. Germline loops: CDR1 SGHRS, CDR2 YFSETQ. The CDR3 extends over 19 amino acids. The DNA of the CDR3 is TGCGCCAGCAGCTTCCGGGACAGTGGTCTTTGGGACACTGGAAACACCATATATTTT. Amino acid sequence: CASSFRDSGLWDTGNTIYF.

The CDR3 reads CASSLDYVTDTQYF. In DNA form, the CDR3 reads TGTGCCAGCAGCTTAGACTACGTCACAGATACGCAGTATTTT. The V call is TRBV11-2, the J call TRBJ2-3; D unresolved. The V end was cut by 0 bases, the J end by 2 bases, with 6 bases between. Looked up from germline, CDR1 is SGHAT and CDR2 is FQNNGV. The CDR3 has 14 residues.

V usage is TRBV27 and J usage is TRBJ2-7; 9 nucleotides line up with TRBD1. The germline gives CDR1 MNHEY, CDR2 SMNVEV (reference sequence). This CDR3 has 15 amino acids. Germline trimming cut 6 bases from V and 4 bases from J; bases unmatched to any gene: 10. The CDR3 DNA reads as TGTGCCAGCAGCCGAACAGGGGGCAGGTGGTACGAGCAGTACTTC. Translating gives CASSRTGGRWYEQYF.